One sample yielded the 28 T cell receptor beta chains listed below, sequenced in a study of T-cell reconstitution after alpha-beta-depleted transplantation in children. Unique molecular identifiers tagged the TCRbeta library. TCRdb called the PCR reads again in MiXCR, with one record for every CDR3 protein. In the table there are 350,000 to 500,000 distinct CDR3 sequences, roughly 43% of which are singletons. This specimen consisted of PBMCs, obtained before TCRalphabeta/CD19-depleted stem cell transplant. All receptors come from a girl aged 2 to 10 with aplastic anemia, due to receive a stem cell transplant.

This clonotype was picked up a small number of times. The V gene is TRBV3-1, the J gene TRBJ2-5; D is ambiguous. The ends were cut back, 1 base at V and 2 bases at J, with 14 bases in the middle. The CDR3 extends over 16 amino acids. Germline V lookup: CDR1 LGHDT, CDR2 YNNKEL (reference sequence). CDR3 in amino acids: CASSQGGRRRQETQYF. In nucleotides, the CDR3 is TGTGCCAGCAGCCAAGGTGGAAGGCGGCGGCAAGAGACCCAGTACTTC.

This clonotype was observed at least ten times. The J gene is TRBJ1-4, the V gene TRBV9; D might be TRBD1 (6 bases). The V and J ends lost 4 bases and 8 bases respectively, with 15 bases between them. This CDR3 is built from 14 residues. CDR1 and CDR2 from the germline V gene are SGDLS and YYNGEE. DNA of the CDR3: TGTGCCAGCAGCATCACAGGGTTTGGGGAAAAACTGTTTTTT. This gives the protein CASSITGFGEKLFF.

The rearrangement joins TRBV29-1 to TRBJ2-7; 11 positions match TRBD1. Germline trimming cut 4 bases from V and 2 bases from J; bases unmatched to any gene: 10. This CDR3 is 16 amino acids long. Looked up from germline, CDR1 is SQVTM and CDR2 is ANQGSEA. As DNA, the CDR3 is TGCAGCGTTGGGCGGACAGGGGGCGGTGCGACCTACGAGCAGTACTTC. This codes for CSVGRTGGGATYEQYF.

This clonotype has a handful of counts. J is TRBJ2-1 and V is TRBV5-1; the D gene is possibly TRBD2 (5 bases). V was shortened by 4 bases and J by 3 bases, with 14 bases between the two germline ends. The CDR3 is 15 residues long. The V gene's germline CDR1 is SGHRS and CDR2 YFSETQ. The DNA of the CDR3 is TGCGCCAGCAGCCAAAGCGGATCCTACTACAATGAGCAGTTCTTC. Protein: CASSQSGSYYNEQFF.

The J gene is TRBJ2-7, the V gene TRBV6-1; D unresolved. The germline CDR1 and CDR2 sequences are MNHNS and SASEGT. This CDR3 comprises 14 residues. Trimming pared 5 bases from V and 0 bases from J, leaving 11 bases between. The CDR3 DNA reads as TGTGCCAGCAGTCCTGGCTCCTACTCCTACGAGCAGTACTTC. It is translated as CASSPGSYSYEQYF.

The chain uses TRBV12-3 or TRBV12-4 and TRBJ2-2; D is ambiguous. The CDR3 extends over 11 amino acids. V lost 7 bases, J lost 4 bases, and 4 bases lay in between. This CDR3 is CASKATGELFF. The CDR3 DNA sequence: TGTGCCAGCAAAGCCACCGGGGAGCTGTTTTTT.

There are a few counts of this clonotype. This sequence joins TRBV20-1 and TRBJ2-5; D not resolved. The CDR3 covers 12 residues. The germline V gene encodes CDR1 DFQATT and CDR2 SNEGSKA (reference sequence). V dropped 3 bases and J dropped 4 bases, with 9 bases sitting between them. The DNA of the CDR3 is TGCAGTGCTAGTTTGCGACTAGAGACCCAGTACTTC. As protein: CSASLRLETQYF.

This clonotype came up many times. The chain uses TRBV7-9 and TRBJ2-1, with unresolved D. The CDR3 has 17 amino acids. Germline CDR1 is SEHNR and CDR2 is FQNEAQ (reference sequence). Trimming cost V 0 bases and J 8 bases, with 20 bases left between them. CDR3 sequence (DNA): TGTGCCAGCAGCTTAGCGGTGGGGTCAGGTCAGTTTGATGAGCAGTTCTTC. Its protein is CASSLAVGSGQFDEQFF.

V usage is TRBV5-1 and J usage is TRBJ2-2; TRBD2 might be the D (5 bases). Trimming pared 0 bases from V and 6 bases from J, leaving 9 bases between. Looked up from germline, CDR1 is SGHRS and CDR2 is YFSETQ. The CDR3 has 14 amino acids. The CDR3 DNA is TGCGCCAGCAGCTTGGCCGTCGGGGCCGGGGAGCTGTTTTTT. Its protein is CASSLAVGAGELFF.

This clonotype was detected ten times or more. CDR3 loop: CAGGTSGSTGELFF. The DNA of the CDR3 is TGTGCCGGCGGGACTAGCGGGTCCACCGGGGAGCTGTTTTTT. The chain has TRBV6-1 and TRBJ2-2, with 12 positions matching TRBD2. The ends lost 11 bases at V and 4 bases at J; junction bases unmatched: 5. Germline loops: CDR1 MNHNS, CDR2 SASEGT. This CDR3 is built from 14 residues.

This clonotype appeared once. This chain connects TRBV29-1 to TRBJ2-5, with D hard to call. The germline CDR1 and CDR2 sequences are SQVTM and ANQGSEA. The CDR3 sequence is 13 residues long. Trimming cost V 7 bases and J 2 bases, with 14 bases left between them. For the CDR3, the DNA is TGCAGCGCCGGAAGGTCCTCACAAGAGACCCAGTACTTC. Encoded protein: CSAGRSSQETQYF.

This clonotype was detected only a few times. This sequence joins TRBV6-5 and TRBJ2-1; D is possibly TRBD2 (5 bases). The length of the CDR3 is 15 residues. CDR1 and CDR2 from the germline V gene are MNHEY and SVGAGI. Trimming stripped 0 bases from V and 5 bases from J, with 11 bases between. The CDR3 region has the DNA TGTGCCAGCAGTTACTCGCGGACTTCCGACAATGAGCAGTTCTTC. This encodes CASSYSRTSDNEQFF.

In its sample, this clonotype is medium-sized. CDR3 nucleotide sequence: TGTGCCAGCACGGGAGATACGCAGTATTTT. Translating gives CASTGDTQYF. The rearrangement links TRBV6-5 to TRBJ2-3; D uncertain. V shed 7 bases and J shed 5 bases, with 4 bases lying between them. This CDR3 is built from 10 residues. The germline CDR1 and CDR2 sequences are MNHEY and SVGAGI.

The sample holds many counts of this clonotype. The chain links TRBV20-1 to TRBJ2-7, with D possibly being TRBD1 (5 bases). Trimming stripped 0 bases from V and 3 bases from J, with 12 bases between. CDR3 size: 14 residues. The germline V gene encodes CDR1 DFQATT and CDR2 SNEGSKA (reference sequence). CDR3 in amino acids: CSARDIRASYEQYF. CDR3 coding DNA: TGCAGTGCTAGAGATATCAGGGCTAGCTACGAGCAGTACTTC.

Only a few counts were recorded for this clonotype. This chain uses TRBV28 with TRBJ1-6; 8 bases are a match to TRBD1. Per the germline V gene, CDR1 is MDHEN and CDR2 is SYDVKM. CDR3 length: 15 amino acids. With 5 bases clipped from V and 7 bases from J, the junction kept 7 bases outside the gene matches. CDR3 amino acids: CASSLQGVGNSPLHF. CDR3 sequence (DNA): TGTGCCAGCAGTCTACAGGGGGTAGGCAATTCACCCCTCCACTTT.

The rearrangement joins TRBV6-1 to TRBJ2-1; 14 positions agree with TRBD2. CDR1 and CDR2 from the germline V gene are MNHNS and SASEGT. CDR3 length equals 15 residues. Losses at the gene ends were 9 bases for V and 7 bases for J; bases not matched to a gene: 8. The CDR3 nucleotides read TGTGCCAGTACCCCGACTAGCGGGAGGGGGAATGAGCAGTTCTTC. Its protein is CASTPTSGRGNEQFF.

This CDR3 reads CSAAPDSRETQYF. For the CDR3, the DNA is TGCAGTGCTGCCCCGGACAGCCGCGAGACCCAGTACTTC. This rearrangement joins TRBV20-1 to TRBJ2-5; perhaps TRBD1 as D (6 bases). The CDR3 sequence is 13 residues long. Per germline, CDR1 DFQATT and CDR2 SNEGSKA (reference sequence). Trimming left V 5 bases short and J 5 bases short, with 15 bases between.

J is TRBJ1-5 and V is TRBV11-2; 9 bases are shared with TRBD1. The CDR3 runs to 17 residues. Germline V gene sequence: CDR1 SGHAT, CDR2 FQNNGV. V shed 0 bases and J 2 bases; nucleotides not matched to a gene: 5. This CDR3 reads CASSLEGRTGGNQPQHF. CDR3 coding DNA: TGTGCCAGCAGCTTAGAGGGCAGGACAGGGGGCAATCAGCCCCAGCATTTT.

This clonotype was seen only a few times. V gene TRBV3-1 combines with J gene TRBJ2-1; TRBD2 matches at 11 bases. Unmatched junction bases numbered 17, after V lost 6 bases and J lost 1 base. The CDR3 length is 20 residues. Germline loops: CDR1 LGHDT, CDR2 YNNKEL (reference sequence). CDR3 sequence: CASSLRSGRARPGSYNEQFF. The CDR3 DNA reads TGTGCCAGCAGTCTCCGTAGCGGGAGGGCGCGACCTGGATCCTACAATGAGCAGTTCTTC.

This clonotype showed up just a few times. In DNA form, the CDR3 reads TGTGCCAGCAGCCCCAGTAGGGGCCAGTACTTC. This sequence encodes CASSPSRGQYF. V usage is TRBV6-6 and J usage is TRBJ2-5; tentatively, D is TRBD1 (5 bases). The CDR3 contains 11 residues. In germline, CDR1 is MNHNY, CDR2 SVGAGI (reference sequence). V shed 6 bases and J shed 10 bases, with 12 bases lying between them.

This clonotype was found a few times. The chain links TRBV29-1 to TRBJ1-5, with 8 bases that match TRBD1. CDR1 is SQVTM, CDR2 ANQGSEA, per germline. With 5 bases clipped from V and 8 bases from J, the junction kept 5 bases outside the gene matches. This CDR3 comprises 12 residues. Written as DNA, the CDR3 is TGCAGCGTTCGGACAGGGCTTGAGCCCCAGCATTTT. Translating it yields CSVRTGLEPQHF.

The chain is built from TRBV11-2 and TRBJ2-2, with 7 bases lining up with TRBD1. The CDR3 is 15 residues long. V lost 3 bases to trimming and J lost 5 bases; unmatched junction nucleotides: 6. Germline-derived CDR1 and CDR2 are SGHAT and FQNNGV. The CDR3 DNA sequence: TGTGCCAGCAGCTTGCCGGGACAGAAGACCGGGGAGCTGTTTTTT. Encoded protein: CASSLPGQKTGELFF. The whole variable domain, filled in from reference TRBV11-2 and TRBJ2-2, reads EAGVAQSPRYKIIEKRQSVAFWCNPISGHATLYWYQQILGQGPKLLIQFQNNGVVDDSQLPKDRFSAERLKGVDSTLKIQPAKLEDSAVYLCASSLPGQKTGELFFGEGSRLTVL.

This clonotype appeared once. The chain recombines TRBV6-2 or TRBV6-3 with TRBJ1-1, with TRBD1 matching 7 bases. V was pared by 6 bases and J by 9 bases, with 16 bases of the junction left unmatched. Germline-derived CDR1 and CDR2 are MNHEY and SVGEGT. There are 15 residues in the CDR3. The CDR3 loop reads CASRTRTGAEFQAFF. CDR3 DNA sequence: TGTGCCAGCAGAACCCGGACAGGTGCCGAGTTCCAAGCTTTCTTT.

The chain is built from TRBV27 and TRBJ2-7; D assignment may be TRBD1 or TRBD2 (6 bases each). The CDR3 extends over 13 amino acids. Trimming left V 10 bases short and J 2 bases short, with 15 bases between. Germline-derived CDR1 and CDR2 are MNHEY and SMNVEV (reference sequence). The CDR3 protein is CAMGGSNTYEQYF. CDR3 nucleotides: TGTGCCATGGGGGGCAGTAACACCTACGAGCAGTACTTC.

The CDR3 DNA reads as TGTGCCAGCGGCGAACTAGAAGAATCCTACAATGAGCAGTTCTTC. Translation: CASGELEESYNEQFF. The rearrangement links TRBV5-6 to TRBJ2-1, with D maybe TRBD2 (5 bases). From germline, CDR1 is SGHDT and CDR2 YYEEEE. The V end was cut by 7 bases, the J end by 1 base, with 15 bases between. CDR3 length: 15 amino acids. Drawing the rest from reference TRBV5-6 and TRBJ2-1, the complete variable domain is DAGVTQSPTHLIKTRGQQVTLRCSPKSGHDTVSWYQQALGQGPQFIFQYYEEEERQRGNFPDRFSGHQFPNYSSELNVNALLLGDSALYLCASGELEESYNEQFFGPGTRLTVL.

The chain has TRBV5-1 and TRBJ2-7, with 8 bases identical to TRBD1. CDR1 and CDR2 (germline): SGHRS, YFSETQ. Trimming at V came to 0 bases and at J to 6 bases, leaving 11 bases not matched to a gene. This CDR3 contains 16 residues. In DNA form, the CDR3 reads TGCGCCAGCAGCTTGGCCATCGGACAGGGACTTAGCGAGCAGTACTTC. Amino acid sequence: CASSLAIGQGLSEQYF.

The V and J genes are TRBV5-1 and TRBJ2-5; 7 positions agree with TRBD1. In germline, CDR1 is SGHRS, CDR2 YFSETQ. V lost 4 bases and J lost 2; bases outside the gene matches: 11. The CDR3 has 16 amino acids. In nucleotides, the CDR3 is TGCGCCAGCAGCAAGACCCCGGGACAGAGTCAAGAGACCCAGTACTTC. It specifies CASSKTPGQSQETQYF.

The chain combines TRBV7-8 with TRBJ1-2; TRBD1 matches at 8 bases. Germline CDR1 reads SGHVS; CDR2 reads FQNEAQ. This CDR3 has 15 amino acids. V trimming: 5 bases; J trimming: 4 bases; junction bases outside the gene matches: 9. The CDR3 DNA follows: TGTGCCAGCAGCCCGCGGGACAGGCCGCCCTATGGCTACACCTTC. The encoded protein is CASSPRDRPPYGYTF.